Following are 30 T cell receptor beta chains from one sample sequenced in a study of blood T cell repertoires in COVID-19. TCRdb's copy holds only in-frame clones and misses some; the assay was immunoSEQ multiplex PCR. The sample yields some 100,000 clones, roughly 90% seen once. Sequenced input: peripheral blood. Receptors were obtained from an older man who had recovered from COVID-19.

This clone was seen just once. This sequence joins TRBV5-4 and TRBJ2-1; TRBD1 is a possible D gene (6 bases). This CDR3 has 14 amino acids. Germline V CDR1 and CDR2: SGHNT, YYREEE (reference sequence). V dropped 4 bases and J dropped 7 bases, with 15 bases sitting between them. The CDR3 bases are TGTGCCAGCAGCCACGGCAGGGACAATAATGAGCAGTTCTTC. This gives the protein CASSHGRDNNEQFF.

The chain employs TRBV2 and TRBJ1-2; 9 bases fit TRBD1. Trimming cost V 1 base and J 7 bases; bases outside gene matches: 10. Looked up from germline, CDR1 is SNHLY and CDR2 is FYNNEI. There are 16 residues in the CDR3. CDR3 protein: CASSEGGTGSIGGYTF. CDR3 bases: TGTGCCAGCAGTGAAGGAGGGACAGGGTCGATCGGTGGCTACACCTTC.

The chain uses TRBV5-6 and TRBJ2-7; 12 bases agree with TRBD2. The CDR3 runs 19 residues. Trimming took 4 bases from V and 8 from J; bases not matched to a gene: 22. Germline V gene sequence: CDR1 SGHDT, CDR2 YYEEEE. CDR3 sequence reads: CASSPGRGLAGWGAGKQYF. CDR3 coding DNA: TGTGCCAGCAGCCCAGGACGTGGACTAGCGGGATGGGGTGCTGGGAAGCAGTACTTC.

The chain couples TRBV19 to TRBJ2-1, with D perhaps matching TRBD1 (5 bases). V shed 5 bases and J shed 1 base, with 12 bases lying between them. Germline CDR1 LNHDA, CDR2 SQIVND (reference sequence). The CDR3 has 15 residues. CDR3 in amino acids: CASSDSDSSYNEQFF. The CDR3 nucleotides read TGTGCCAGTAGTGATTCCGACAGTTCCTACAATGAGCAGTTCTTC.

This clone was recorded once. The chain has TRBV28 and TRBJ1-1, with no clear D. Germline V gene lookup returns CDR1 MDHEN and CDR2 SYDVKM. There are 12 residues in the CDR3. Trimming took off 7 bases at V and 6 bases at J, with 12 bases between the two ends. CDR3 region: CASMRVSSEAFF. The CDR3 DNA reads TGTGCCAGCATGAGGGTTAGCTCTGAAGCTTTCTTT.

In regard to this clone: Different DNA sequences within this sample yield the same CDR3. V is TRBV6-5 and J is TRBJ2-7; the match to TRBD2 covers 8 bases. This CDR3 spans 15 amino acids. Losses at the gene ends were 0 bases for V and 3 bases for J; bases not matched to a gene: 4. The germline CDR1 and CDR2 sequences are MNHEY and SVGAGI. The chain's CDR3 is CASSYSSGGSYEQYF. CDR3 in DNA: TGTGCCAGCAGTTACTCGAGCGGGGGTAGCTACGAGCAGTACTTC.

This rearrangement joins TRBV4-1 to TRBJ1-2, with D unclear. Trimming pared 4 bases from V and 8 bases from J, leaving 11 bases between. CDR3 length: 12 amino acids. Germline CDR1 and CDR2: MGHRA and YSYEKL. CDR3 bases: TGCGCCAGCAGCCTAGACCGGCGGGGCTACACCTTC. Translating gives CASSLDRRGYTF.

The chain is built from TRBV7-2 and TRBJ2-7; the D gene is possibly TRBD2 (5 bases). This CDR3 contains 15 residues. Trimming removed 3 bases at V and 4 bases at J, with 16 bases between. Per germline, CDR1 SGHTA and CDR2 FQGNSA. CDR3 loop: CASSFDSSRIYEQYF. DNA for the CDR3: TGTGCCAGCAGCTTCGATTCTAGCAGAATTTACGAGCAGTACTTC.

The chain couples TRBV6-6 to TRBJ1-2; D gene uncertain. This CDR3 contains 14 residues. Trimming cost V 5 bases and J 3 bases, with 13 bases left between them. The germline V gene has CDR1 MNHNY and CDR2 SVGAGI (reference sequence). The CDR3 sequence: CASSRTRMDYGYTF. For the CDR3, the DNA is TGTGCCAGCAGTCGTACGAGAATGGACTATGGCTACACCTTC.

The V and J genes are TRBV3-1 (or the pseudogene TRBV3-2) and TRBJ1-4; D unclear. V lost 4 bases to trimming and J lost 3 bases, with 12 bases between them. The CDR3 consists of 15 residues. Germline-derived CDR1 and CDR2 are LGHDT and YNNKEL (reference sequence). CDR3 in DNA: TGTGCCAGCAGCCGAGGCCCGCCTGCTAATGAAAAACTGTTTTTT. This encodes CASSRGPPANEKLFF.

As to this clone: The sample holds other DNA sequences that translate to the same CDR3. The chain employs TRBV9 and TRBJ2-7, with 9 bases that match TRBD1. V was pared by 0 bases and J by 3 bases, with 1 base of the junction left unmatched. Germline assignment: CDR1 SGDLS and CDR2 YYNGEE. The CDR3 length is 14 residues. This CDR3 reads CASSVGTGDYEQYF. CDR3 bases: TGTGCCAGCAGCGTAGGGACAGGGGACTACGAGCAGTACTTC.

V usage is TRBV18 and J usage is TRBJ1-1; D might be TRBD1 (6 bases). The germline V and J ends were trimmed by 4 bases and 6 bases, with 18 bases remaining between them. The CDR3 loop spans 15 amino acids. Looked up from germline, CDR1 is KGHSH and CDR2 is LQKENI. Here the CDR3 reads CASSQSRDTDAEAFF. For the CDR3, the DNA is TGTGCCAGCTCACAGTCCCGGGACACGGACGCTGAAGCTTTCTTT.

This chain uses TRBV7-3 with TRBJ2-5; D is possibly TRBD2 (6 bases). The V gene's germline CDR1 is SGHTA and CDR2 FQGTGA. V was pared by 5 bases and J by 5 bases, with 12 bases between. The CDR3 covers 13 residues. The DNA of the CDR3 is TGTGCCAGCAGCCGCGGGGCAGTGGAGACCCAGTACTTC. Translation: CASSRGAVETQYF.

CDR3 bases: TGCAGCGTTGAAGATTCGGGACAGGGTCCGGATACGCAGTATTTT. Amino acids: CSVEDSGQGPDTQYF. The V gene is TRBV29-1, the J gene TRBJ2-3; 9 positions match TRBD1. CDR1 and CDR2 (germline): SQVTM, ANQGSEA. The J segment lost 6 bases and the V segment lost 0 bases, leaving 7 bases of the junction unmatched. CDR3 size: 15 residues.

J is TRBJ2-4 and V is TRBV5-1, with 8 positions matching TRBD2. V shed 0 bases, J shed 12 bases, and the junction held 5 bases outside the gene matches. Germline values: CDR1 SGHRS, CDR2 YFSETQ. The CDR3 totals 13 residues. The CDR3 reads CASSLGDSGNQYF. The DNA of the CDR3 is TGCGCCAGCAGCTTGGGGGATAGCGGGAATCAGTACTTC.

The gene calls are TRBV11-2 and TRBJ2-1; the match to TRBD2 covers 12 bases. With 3 bases clipped from V and 5 bases from J, the junction kept 5 bases outside the gene matches. The germline V gene encodes CDR1 SGHAT and CDR2 FQNNGV. CDR3 length equals 16 residues. The CDR3 here is CASSFYGLAGNNEQFF. CDR3 DNA: TGTGCCAGCAGCTTCTACGGACTAGCGGGAAACAATGAGCAGTTCTTC.

The chain carries TRBV27 and TRBJ2-1; 9 bases are a match to TRBD2. Germline V gives CDR1 MNHEY, CDR2 SMNVEV (reference sequence). Trimming cost V 0 bases and J 8 bases; bases outside gene matches: 11. The CDR3 has 17 residues. Here the CDR3 reads CASSLSRGVAGADEQFF. The DNA of the CDR3 is TGTGCCAGCAGTTTATCGAGGGGAGTAGCGGGGGCCGATGAGCAGTTCTTC.

This chain connects TRBV7-2 to TRBJ2-3; D unclear. Germline CDR1 SGHTA, CDR2 FQGNSA. The CDR3 spans 15 residues. V was cut by 2 bases and J by 1 base, with 10 bases left in between. The CDR3 DNA follows: TGTGCCAGCAGCTTAAGCGCGGTCCGCACAGATACGCAGTATTTT. Translating gives CASSLSAVRTDTQYF.

The sample holds a few counts of this clone. The chain recombines TRBV5-5 with TRBJ2-1; perhaps TRBD2 as D (6 bases). The CDR3 spans 16 residues. Trimming removed 7 bases from V and 4 bases from J, with 21 bases in between. Germline V gene lookup returns CDR1 SGHKS and CDR2 YYEKEE (reference sequence). The CDR3 here is CASVNGLKLLYNEQFF. The CDR3 DNA reads as TGTGCCAGCGTCAACGGACTAAAGCTTCTTTACAATGAGCAGTTCTTC. Variable domain in full (rest from reference TRBV5-5 and TRBJ2-1): DAGVTQSPTHLIKTRGQQVTLRCSPISGHKSVSWYQQVLGQGPQFIFQYYEKEERGRGNFPDRFSARQFPNYSSELNVNALLLGDSALYLCASVNGLKLLYNEQFFGPGTRLTVL.

The chain carries TRBV9 and TRBJ2-3, with TRBD2 matching over 8 bases. The CDR3 extends over 16 amino acids. Looked up from germline, CDR1 is SGDLS and CDR2 is YYNGEE. Unmatched junction bases numbered 17, after V lost 4 bases and J lost 10 bases. In nucleotides, the CDR3 is TGTGCCAGCAGCAAAAGACCCGGGACTAGTCGAGTTGCGCAGTATTTT. This sequence encodes CASSKRPGTSRVAQYF.

The V gene is TRBV7-6, the J gene TRBJ1-4, with 7 bases fitting TRBD1. The CDR3 is 15 amino acids. Germline loops: CDR1 SGHVS, CDR2 FNYEAQ. V lost 1 base and J lost 11; bases outside the gene matches: 10. The CDR3 DNA sequence: TGTGCCAGCAGCTTAGAGAACAGGGGCCGTGATAAACTGTTTTTT. Its translation is CASSLENRGRDKLFF.

This clone was seen once. V and J are TRBV9 and TRBJ2-1; unclear D gene. Trimming removed 0 bases at V and 6 bases at J, with 7 bases between. The CDR3 has 13 residues. CDR1 and CDR2 (germline): SGDLS, YYNGEE. CDR3 bases: TGTGCCAGCAGCGTAGGGGCAGTCAATGAGCAGTTCTTC. Its protein product is CASSVGAVNEQFF.

This clone was seen a handful of times. This sequence joins TRBV18 and TRBJ1-2; D is uncertain. Germline CDR1 and CDR2: KGHSH and LQKENI. Trimming removed 2 bases at V and 6 bases at J, with 10 bases between. This CDR3 is built from 13 residues. The CDR3 spells CASSPALTDGYTF. CDR3 bases: TGTGCCAGCTCACCAGCTTTAACGGATGGCTACACCTTC.

This chain links TRBV7-6 with TRBJ2-2, with D uncertain. This CDR3 has 14 residues. Germline V gene sequence: CDR1 SGHVS, CDR2 FNYEAQ. Trimming took off 5 bases at V and 4 bases at J, with 11 bases between the two ends. CDR3 region: CASSRNFATGELFF. The CDR3 DNA follows: TGTGCCAGCAGCCGTAACTTCGCCACCGGGGAGCTGTTTTTT.

The J gene is TRBJ2-7, the V gene TRBV20-1, with D possibly TRBD1 on 5 matching bases. There are 14 residues in the CDR3. Germline CDR1 DFQATT, CDR2 SNEGSKA (reference sequence). V gave up 3 bases and J gave up 0 bases, with 12 bases separating them. CDR3 DNA sequence: TGCAGTGCTAGTGAAGGGGTAAGCTCCTACGAGCAGTACTTC. Its translation: CSASEGVSSYEQYF.

This clone showed up just once. The rearrangement joins TRBV5-1 to TRBJ2-3; TRBD1 aligns across 8 bases. There are 15 residues in the CDR3. Trimming took 1 base from V and 3 from J; bases not matched to a gene: 4. CDR1 and CDR2 from the germline V gene are SGHRS and YFSETQ. CDR3 in amino acids: CASSLTGQGTDTQYF. The CDR3 DNA reads TGCGCCAGCAGCTTGACCGGACAGGGTACAGATACGCAGTATTTT.

The CDR3 region has the DNA TGCGCCAGCAGCTTGGAGGGGCGGCCCTATGGCTACACCTTC. Its translation: CASSLEGRPYGYTF. This chain joins TRBV5-1 and TRBJ1-2; perhaps TRBD1 as D (5 bases). The CDR3 consists of 14 residues. Per germline, CDR1 SGHRS and CDR2 YFSETQ. V was trimmed by 0 bases and J by 4 bases, leaving 10 bases between them.

This chain links TRBV12-3 or TRBV12-4 with TRBJ1-2, with a weak D call TRBD1 (5 bases). This CDR3 is built from 13 residues. The germline V and J ends were trimmed by 5 bases and 4 bases, with 11 bases remaining between them. The CDR3 sequence is CASSRRQSYGYTF. In DNA form, the CDR3 reads TGTGCCAGCAGTCGACGACAGTCCTATGGCTACACCTTC.

This sequence joins TRBV9 and TRBJ1-6; maybe TRBD1 (6 bases). CDR1 SGDLS and CDR2 YYNGEE come from the germline V gene. Trimming took off 3 bases at V and 6 bases at J, with 10 bases between the two ends. The CDR3 is made up of 14 amino acids. CDR3 in amino acids: CASSAQGSNSPLHF. The CDR3 DNA reads as TGTGCCAGCAGCGCGCAGGGGTCTAATTCACCCCTCCACTTT.

This clone was picked up a small number of times. The rearrangement links TRBV5-1 to TRBJ1-5, with D perhaps TRBD1 (5 bases). Per germline, CDR1 SGHRS and CDR2 YFSETQ. V lost 4 bases and J lost 10, with 18 bases in between. The CDR3 covers 14 residues. The CDR3 DNA reads as TGCGCCAGCAGCCCTGGACCGCAGCAGGGTCCCCAGCATTTT. This codes for CASSPGPQQGPQHF.